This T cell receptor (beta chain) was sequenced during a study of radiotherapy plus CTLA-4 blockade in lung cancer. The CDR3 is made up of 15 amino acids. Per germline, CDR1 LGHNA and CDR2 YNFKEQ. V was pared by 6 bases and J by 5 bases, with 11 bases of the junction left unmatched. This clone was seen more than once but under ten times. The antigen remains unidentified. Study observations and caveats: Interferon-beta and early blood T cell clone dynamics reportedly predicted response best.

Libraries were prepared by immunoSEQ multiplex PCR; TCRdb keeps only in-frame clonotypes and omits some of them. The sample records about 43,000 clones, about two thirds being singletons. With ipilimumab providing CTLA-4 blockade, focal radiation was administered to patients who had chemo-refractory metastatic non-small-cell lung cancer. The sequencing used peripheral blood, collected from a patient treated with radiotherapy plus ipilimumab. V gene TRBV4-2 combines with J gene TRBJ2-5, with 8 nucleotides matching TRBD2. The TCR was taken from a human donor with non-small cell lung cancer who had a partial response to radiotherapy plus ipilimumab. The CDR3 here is CASSYQGLGAETQYF. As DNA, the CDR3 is TGTGCCAGCAGTTACCAGGGACTAGGTGCGGAGACCCAGTACTTC.